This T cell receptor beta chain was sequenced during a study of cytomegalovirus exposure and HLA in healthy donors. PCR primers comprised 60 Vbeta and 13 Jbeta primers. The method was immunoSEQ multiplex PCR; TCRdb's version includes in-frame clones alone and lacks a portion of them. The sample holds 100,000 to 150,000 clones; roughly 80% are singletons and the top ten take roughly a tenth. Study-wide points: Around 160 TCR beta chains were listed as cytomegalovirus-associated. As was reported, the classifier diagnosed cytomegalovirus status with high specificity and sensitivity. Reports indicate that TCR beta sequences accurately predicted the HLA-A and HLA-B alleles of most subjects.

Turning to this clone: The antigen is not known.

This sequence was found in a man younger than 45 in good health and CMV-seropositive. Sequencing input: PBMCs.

CDR3 coding DNA: TGTGCCAGCAGCCAAGTTTCGGTGCGATTTCAAGAGACCCAGTACTTC. This sequence encodes CASSQVSVRFQETQYF. This chain uses TRBV4-2 with TRBJ2-5, with D unclear. Germline CDR1 LGHNA, CDR2 YNFKEQ. The CDR3 spans 16 residues. Trimming shortened V by 1 base and J by 2 bases, and 14 bases separated the two germline ends.